The present TCR beta chain was sequenced within a study of blood T cell repertoires in COVID-19 (dated by TCRdb to 2020 to 2021). Describing the broader study: The collaborator samples originated in the United States, Italy and Spain and spanned the acute and convalescent phases of COVID-19. Samples came from the ongoing ImmuneRACE study (first 160 participants) plus 1,254 subjects from 6 global collaborators. The sample metadata nearly always contained a de-identified subject ID, COVID-19 status, age in years and sex. Where HLA class I and class II types were available, the types were taken from metadata supplied by the sample provider, not from assay-based typing. The repertoires were released in a freely available public database meant as a resource for research on the immune response to SARS-CoV-2. The dataset comprised deeply sampled blood TCRbeta repertoires from subjects exposed to, actively infected with, or recovered from COVID-19. The material from the prospective study consisted of cDNA or gDNA derived from T cells, B-cell-depleted T cells, or PBMCs. The research as a whole found: Clinical and demographic metadata were provided uncurated, with the amount varying by source and participant.

The immunoSEQ Assay, a bias-controlled multiplex PCR, was used to amplify TCRbeta CDR3 regions from genomic DNA. Turning to the authors' computational methods: The number of nucleated cells in each sample was estimated from the amplification of reference gene primers within the assay. Sequence reads were collapsed and filtered to measure the absolute abundance of every unique TCRbeta CDR3 rearrangement. For each sample, productive Simpson clonality was calculated by taking the square root of Simpson's diversity index across productive rearrangements. TCRdb stores this immuneACCESS table with in-frame sequences only. Part of the clones is absent; in the studies checked, under half of the shortfall reflects unresolved V genes, and no reason is known for the rest. The V and J calls and clone size come from that table; D and trimming were worked out from the DNA. This sample holds more than 110,000 clones; around 85% were observed only once. Around 3% of the sample is in the top ten clones.

As concerns this clone: Its cognate antigen has yet to be identified. No base quality values were provided; no much bigger clone lies one nucleotide off.

Collaborating institutions collected whole blood in K2EDTA tubes following their own protocols. For TCRbeta analysis, collaborators shipped samples in one of three forms: frozen whole blood, isolated PBMCs, or DNA extracted from either of those sample types. What was sequenced was peripheral blood. This receptor was obtained from a middle-aged man with acute or convalescent COVID-19.

The CDR3 corresponds to CASSSTETGEYEQYF. The nucleotide sequence is TGTGCCAGCAGCTCTACTGAGACAGGAGAGTACGAGCAGTACTTC. The rearranged segments are TRBV7-9 and TRBJ2-7; 6 matching bases give a weak D call of TRBD1. Measured from the cysteine to the phenylalanine, the CDR3 is 15 residues long. Of the read, only the CDR3 DNA is kept; its 45 bases are in frame from base 1. The germline V gene encodes CDR1 SEHNR and CDR2 FQNEAQ (reference sequence). V is shortened by 4 bases, J by 4 bases, and the region joining them spans 17 bases.